The 14 T cell receptor beta chains below were found in one sample sequenced in a study of T cell responses to AZD1222 COVID-19 vaccine. Sequenced by immunoSEQ multiplex PCR; TCRdb stores in-frame clones only, minus some. Of tens of thousands of clones in the sample, 86% were seen once. The sequenced sample was peripheral blood, obtained 28 days after the second AZD1222 dose. These receptors originate from an adult who received the AZD1222 COVID-19 vaccine.

V and J are TRBV19 and TRBJ1-6, with TRBD1 matching over 7 bases. The ends lost 4 bases at V and 7 bases at J; junction bases unmatched: 13. This CDR3 has 17 amino acids. The germline V gene has CDR1 LNHDA and CDR2 SQIVND (reference sequence). The CDR3, as DNA: TGTGCCAGTAGTACTACCGGGACAGTCCACGGGAATTCACCCCTCCACTTT. Amino acids: CASSTTGTVHGNSPLHF.

The CDR3 DNA reads as TGCGCCAGCAGTCACTCCGGTCCGGGACACACTAACACTGAAGCTTTCTTT. Translating gives CASSHSGPGHTNTEAFF. The genes are TRBV23-1 and TRBJ1-1; tentative D call: TRBD1 (6 bases). TRBV23-1 is flagged as an ORF with uncertain function. This CDR3 is 17 amino acids long. Trimming removed 3 bases at V and 2 bases at J, with 19 bases between.

The J gene is TRBJ1-2, the V gene TRBV4-1; D call uncertain. Trimming cost V 0 bases and J 5 bases, with 10 bases left between them. The CDR3 runs to 14 residues. Germline V gene lookup returns CDR1 MGHRA and CDR2 YSYEKL. This CDR3 reads CASSQEVGGYGYTF. CDR3 DNA sequence: TGCGCCAGCAGCCAAGAGGTGGGCGGGTATGGCTACACCTTC.

This chain joins TRBV6-5 and TRBJ2-7, with D possibly matching TRBD1 (6 bases). CDR1 is MNHEY and CDR2 is SVGAGI in the germline V gene. CDR3 length: 12 residues. The CDR3 reads CALPRGSYEQYF. DNA of the CDR3: TGTGCATTACCCAGGGGATCCTACGAGCAGTACTTC.

This chain connects TRBV7-2 to TRBJ2-7; D not certain. The CDR3 contains 14 residues. Trimming took 3 bases from V and 0 from J, leaving 9 bases between them. Germline CDR1 and CDR2: SGHTA and FQGNSA. As DNA, the CDR3 is TGTGCCAGCAGCTTGTTTCAGAGCTCCTACGAGCAGTACTTC. This encodes CASSLFQSSYEQYF. Drawing the rest from reference TRBV7-2 and TRBJ2-7, the complete variable domain is GAGVSQSPSNKVTEKGKDVELRCDPISGHTALYWYRQSLGQGLEFLIYFQGNSAPDKSGLPSDRFSAERTGGSVSTLTIQRTQQEDSAVYLCASSLFQSSYEQYFGPGTRLTVT.

The chain joins TRBV7-8 to TRBJ2-1; TRBD2 matches at 8 bases. Germline-derived CDR1 and CDR2 are SGHVS and FQNEAQ. The V gene end was trimmed by 1 base and the J gene end by 7 bases; junction bases not matched to a gene: 3. This CDR3 has 14 amino acids. CDR3 DNA sequence: TGTGCCAGCAGCTTAGGAGGACTAGCAAATGAGCAGTTCTTC. It is translated as CASSLGGLANEQFF.

This clone was seen a handful of times. The chain links TRBV5-1 to TRBJ1-2, with a tentative D call TRBD1 (5 bases). The CDR3 consists of 15 residues. The germline V gene has CDR1 SGHRS and CDR2 YFSETQ. Between the trimmed V and J ends, which lost 1 base and 4 bases, there was a span of 14 bases. The CDR3: CASSLSGARVYGYTF. CDR3 in DNA: TGCGCCAGCAGCTTGTCCGGGGCGAGGGTCTATGGCTACACCTTC.

This chain joins TRBV30 and TRBJ1-3; possible D gene TRBD1, 5 bases. With 5 bases removed from V and 2 bases from J, the gap between germline ends came to 10 bases. The CDR3 is 13 residues long. The germline V gene encodes CDR1 GTSNPN and CDR2 SVGIG (reference sequence). The chain's CDR3 is CAWDRNTGNTIYF. CDR3 sequence (DNA): TGTGCCTGGGACAGAAATACTGGAAACACCATATATTTT.

The V gene is TRBV19, the J gene TRBJ2-3, with a weak D call TRBD2 (7 bases). The V gene's germline CDR1 is LNHDA and CDR2 SQIVND (reference sequence). The CDR3 is 16 amino acids. V lost 3 bases and J 6 bases, leaving 19 bases between the germline ends. CDR3 sequence (DNA): TGTGCCAGTAGTATGGAGGTCGCGGGGGCTGGGGATACGCAGTATTTT. This translates into CASSMEVAGAGDTQYF.

This clone was seen a handful of times. This chain links TRBV28 with TRBJ2-2; D is unresolved. Germline V gene lookup returns CDR1 MDHEN and CDR2 SYDVKM. The CDR3 contains 12 residues. Between the trimmed V and J ends, which lost 4 bases and 3 bases, there was a span of 3 bases. CDR3 DNA sequence: TGTGCCAGCAGTTCCTACACCGGGGAGCTGTTTTTT. Its protein is CASSSYTGELFF.

The chain links TRBV28 to TRBJ1-4; no definite D call. Germline values: CDR1 MDHEN, CDR2 SYDVKM. The V and J ends lost 5 bases and 4 bases respectively, with 5 bases between them. CDR3 size: 12 residues. CDR3 amino acids: CASSQFNEKLFF. DNA of the CDR3: TGTGCCAGCAGTCAATTTAATGAAAAACTGTTTTTT. The full variable domain, its missing parts supplied by reference TRBV28 and TRBJ1-4, is DVKVTQSSRYLVKRTGEKVFLECVQDMDHENMFWYRQDPGLGLRLIYFSYDVKMKEKGDIPEGYSVSREKKERFSLILESASTNQTSMYLCASSQFNEKLFFGSGTQLSVL.

This chain uses TRBV7-8 with TRBJ1-5; D not certain. CDR1 is SGHVS and CDR2 is FQNEAQ in the germline V gene. The CDR3 is 12 residues long. Trimming removed 5 bases from V and 7 bases from J, with 9 bases in between. The DNA for the CDR3 is TGTGCCAGCAGCCCTTGGGGACAGCCCCAGCATTTT. Encoded protein: CASSPWGQPQHF.

This rearrangement joins TRBV3-1 (or the pseudogene TRBV3-2) to TRBJ1-6, with a possible D match to TRBD1 (6 bases). The length of the CDR3 is 16 residues. Trimming removed 0 bases at V and 7 bases at J, with 13 bases between. Germline V CDR1 and CDR2: LGHDT, YNNKEL (reference sequence). The CDR3: CASSQEVGTTNSPLHF. DNA of the CDR3: TGTGCCAGCAGCCAAGAAGTAGGGACAACGAATTCACCCCTCCACTTT.

The V gene is TRBV15, the J gene TRBJ1-1; D is unresolved. The CDR3 extends over 14 amino acids. Trimming stripped 1 base from V and 3 bases from J, with 9 bases between. CDR1 is LNHNV, CDR2 YYDKDF, per germline (reference sequence). CDR3 bases: TGTGCCACCAGCAGAGGCGGGCTCGACACTGAAGCTTTCTTT. Its protein is CATSRGGLDTEAFF.